This record covers a single T cell receptor beta chain. This clone's antigen is unknown. Base-call qualities are not available, and no considerably larger clone is one nucleotide away. The CDR3 sequence holds 15 residues, the cysteine and phenylalanine included. Only the CDR3 DNA is retained, 45 bases long and in frame from the first base. At the junction V is shortened by 5 bases and J by 7 bases; bases outside the gene matches: 6. The germline V gene specifies SGHTA as CDR1 and FQGTGA as CDR2. This specimen comes from a study of CD8 T cells in ankylosing spondylitis (dated by TCRdb to about 2017). As for the study more broadly: T cell receptor beta repertoires were profiled in healthy donors and ankylosing spondylitis patients so that disease-linked TCR variants could be found. In total, the full study cohort was made up of 108 healthy donors and more than 20 ankylosing spondylitis patients. Peripheral blood was sampled, and synovial fluid was also collected from ankylosing spondylitis patients. Points the paper makes about the study in general: Some motif variants were previously reported in synovial fluid and blood of reactive arthritis patients, suggesting common disease-initiation mechanisms. According to the report, matched synovial fluid samples from ankylosing spondylitis patients were significantly enriched for the disease-linked clones. The disease-linked clones showed a CD8+ phenotype and occurred at relatively low frequencies in peripheral blood. A TCR beta motif made up of fewer than 10 highly homologous amino acid variants appeared to be characteristic of blood from ankylosing spondylitis patients.

The sample was run on an Illumina HiSeq 2500. Quantitative 5'-RACE with molecular barcodes was used to prepare TCR beta libraries. Per the authors' processing: A new computational method based on a probabilistic model of VDJ rearrangement was used to identify disease-linked TCR variants. The public reads were reanalyzed by TCRdb: fastp trimming at Q25, MiXCR alignment, in-frame beta chains only. Rows are combined by CDR3 protein, so each entry shows the most common genes and DNA. The V and J calls shown here were made by TCRdb, not taken from the authors' results. The sample has 250,000 to 300,000 distinct CDR3 sequences on record, 15% to 20% of them singletons. The ten most abundant clones make up roughly 8% of the sample.

This sequence originates from a male donor with ankylosing spondylitis or in good health (not recorded which). This receptor chain uses TRBV7-3 and TRBJ2-1; 12 bases in the junction line up with TRBD2. The sample was blood, either unsorted or a sorted T cell fraction (not recorded which). The bases are TGTGCCAGCAGCCATCTAGCGGGGGGGCGTAATGAGCAGTTCTTC. Translation gives CASSHLAGGRNEQFF.